The 14 T cell receptor beta chains in this list originate from one sample, sequenced in a study of blood T cell repertoires in COVID-19 (dated by TCRdb to 2019 to 2021). Library creation used the immunoSEQ multiplex PCR assay. TCRdb's version of the immuneACCESS table is confined to in-frame rearrangements and falls short of the full clone set. An unresolved V gene accounts for under half of the shortfall where checked; the remainder is of unknown origin. Within this sample are 130,000 or so clones, with around 82% of them counted one time only. The ten top clones hold more than 1.4% of the sample. The specimen was peripheral blood. These receptors all stem from a man aged 55 to 70 with acute or convalescent COVID-19.

V usage is TRBV7-8 and J usage is TRBJ1-2; D is ambiguous. V was clipped by 0 bases and J by 0 bases, with 11 bases between them. The CDR3 is 16 residues long. Germline lookup yields CDR1 SGHVS and CDR2 FQNEAQ. CDR3 sequence (DNA): TGTGCCAGCAGCTTAGCGAGAGGAAACGCTAACTATGGCTACACCTTC. This codes for CASSLARGNANYGYTF.

This chain uses TRBV13 with TRBJ2-3; no reliable D call. Trimming took off 1 base at V and 11 bases at J, with 13 bases between the two ends. Germline CDR1 reads PRHDT; CDR2 reads FYEKMQ (reference sequence). The CDR3 is made up of 13 amino acids. The CDR3 DNA reads as TGTGCCAGCAGCTTAGAAACTTCTGAGGTGCAGTATTTT. Translation: CASSLETSEVQYF.

This chain uses TRBV6-5 with TRBJ1-5, with D perhaps matching TRBD1 (5 bases). There are 15 residues in the CDR3. Germline lookup yields CDR1 MNHEY and CDR2 SVGAGI. Trimming took 7 bases from V and 4 from J, leaving 17 bases between them. The CDR3 coding sequence is TGTGCCAGCAAGACAGTTAAAAATCTAAATCAGCCCCAGCATTTT. It yields the protein CASKTVKNLNQPQHF.

This clone appeared a single time. The chain is built from TRBV10-2 and TRBJ2-5, with 8 bases identical to TRBD1. Per the germline V gene, CDR1 is WSHSY and CDR2 is SAAADI. V lost 4 bases, J lost 3 bases, and 7 bases stayed unmatched. This CDR3 is 15 amino acids long. CDR3 DNA sequence: TGCGCCAGCAGTGCCTCAGGGGGCTTAAAAGAGACCCAGTACTTC. This translates into CASSASGGLKETQYF.

This chain joins TRBV12-5 and TRBJ2-5, with 9 nucleotides matching TRBD2. The V and J ends lost 1 base and 6 bases, in that order; junction bases with no gene match: 9. Germline CDR1 LGHNT, CDR2 FRNRAP. The CDR3 extends over 16 amino acids. CDR3 nucleotide sequence: TGTGCTAGTGGTTTGGCCCCCGCTGCGGGGGGGAAGACCCAGTACTTC. Translated, it gives CASGLAPAAGGKTQYF.

This clone was seen more than once but under ten times. This sequence joins TRBV2 and TRBJ2-7, with 10 nucleotides matching TRBD2. V lost 4 bases to trimming and J lost 7 bases; unmatched junction nucleotides: 7. Germline CDR1 SNHLY, CDR2 FYNNEI. The CDR3 is 14 amino acids. The CDR3 DNA follows: TGTGCCAGCAGTGGGACTAGCGGTCCTGGGGAGCAGTACTTC. It encodes CASSGTSGPGEQYF.

This sequence joins TRBV18 and TRBJ2-1; 10 nucleotides line up with TRBD2. V lost 4 bases and J lost 2; bases outside the gene matches: 11. Germline CDR1 is KGHSH and CDR2 is LQKENI. The CDR3 runs to 18 residues. Here the CDR3 DNA reads TGTGCCAGCTCACAGACCCCTAGCGGGAGTTTGACCTACAATGAGCAGTTCTTC. Protein product: CASSQTPSGSLTYNEQFF.

The rearrangement uses TRBV7-3 and TRBJ2-2; TRBD1 might be the D (5 bases). The germline gives CDR1 SGHTA, CDR2 FQGTGA. This CDR3 contains 15 residues. The V and J ends lost 4 bases and 0 bases respectively, with 9 bases between them. This CDR3 is CASSSTASNTGELFF. CDR3 in DNA: TGTGCCAGCAGCTCGACAGCTTCGAACACCGGGGAGCTGTTTTTT.

The rearrangement uses TRBV5-6 and TRBJ1-2; 11 bases line up with TRBD1. CDR1 SGHDT and CDR2 YYEEEE come from the germline V gene. Unmatched junction bases numbered 5, after V lost 3 bases and J lost 4 bases. There are 15 residues in the CDR3. For the CDR3, the DNA is TGTGCCAGCAGCTCATCGGGACAGGGGGTCTATGGCTACACCTTC. Protein product: CASSSSGQGVYGYTF. Variable domain in full (rest from reference TRBV5-6 and TRBJ1-2): DAGVTQSPTHLIKTRGQQVTLRCSPKSGHDTVSWYQQALGQGPQFIFQYYEEEERQRGNFPDRFSGHQFPNYSSELNVNALLLGDSALYLCASSSSGQGVYGYTFGSGTRLTVV.

The V and J genes are TRBV19 and TRBJ1-1; TRBD1 agrees at 7 bases. CDR3 length equals 14 residues. CDR1 and CDR2 from the germline V gene are LNHDA and SQIVND (reference sequence). V shed 3 bases, J shed 1 base, and the junction held 2 bases outside the gene matches. CDR3 sequence reads: CASSINRGNTEAFF. CDR3 nucleotides: TGTGCCAGTAGTATCAACAGGGGGAACACTGAAGCTTTCTTT.

A few counts support this clone. The chain recombines TRBV12-3 or TRBV12-4 with TRBJ1-2; D call uncertain. This CDR3 comprises 13 residues. Deletions cut 2 bases from V and 8 bases from J, with 12 bases between. The CDR3 protein is CASSLSRPEGYTF. CDR3 DNA sequence: TGTGCCAGCAGTTTATCCCGCCCCGAGGGCTACACCTTC.

This clone has only a few counts. The chain joins TRBV5-1 to TRBJ2-7; tentatively, D is TRBD2 (5 bases). This CDR3 contains 14 residues. Trimming shortened V by 0 bases and J by 7 bases, and 14 bases separated the two germline ends. Looked up from germline, CDR1 is SGHRS and CDR2 is YFSETQ. The DNA for the CDR3 is TGCGCCAGCAGCTTGGACGGGAATTCGGGAGAGCAGTACTTC. It translates to CASSLDGNSGEQYF.

The chain joins TRBV18 to TRBJ1-1; D call uncertain. The CDR3 runs 14 residues. V gave up 2 bases and J gave up 7 bases, with 14 bases separating them. Germline CDR1 and CDR2: KGHSH and LQKENI. The CDR3 coding sequence is TGTGCCAGCTCACCAAACACCTCAAATATTGAAGCTTTCTTT. It specifies CASSPNTSNIEAFF.

The V and J genes are TRBV24-1 and TRBJ2-1; 7 bases line up with TRBD1. The V gene end was trimmed by 3 bases and the J gene end by 0 bases; junction bases not matched to a gene: 4. Germline V gives CDR1 KGHDR, CDR2 SFDVKD. The CDR3 is 16 residues long. The CDR3 region has the DNA TGTGCCACCAGTGATCCGGGACAGAGCTCCTACAATGAGCAGTTCTTC. Translation gives CATSDPGQSSYNEQFF.